The rows below give T cell receptor beta chains drawn from one sample of a study of CD8 T cells in Susac syndrome. TCRdb re-analysed the immunoSEQ multiplex PCR reads in MiXCR, keeping a single row per CDR3 protein. The sample consists of 180,000 or so distinct CDR3 sequences, about 95% of them appearing once. What was sequenced was CD4+ T cells from PBMCs. These receptors came from a human donor in good health. Both conserved end residues are part of each CDR3. D genes are given only for firm matches. Size is omitted from some rows. Given values are once, few, many or a class for expanded clones.

size	V	D	J	DNA	CDR3
.	TRBV29-1	.	TRBJ1-1	TGCAGCGTTGCCCCCTATCAGGAAGCTTTCTTT	CSVAPYQEAFF
few	TRBV7-9	.	TRBJ2-3	TGTGCCAGCAGCTTAACTGCAGATACGCAGTATTTT	CASSLTADTQYF
.	TRBV11-2	.	TRBJ1-2	TGTGCCAGCAGCTTAAACGGATTCTATGGCTACACCTTC	CASSLNGFYGYTF
.	TRBV28	.	TRBJ2-3	TGTGCCAGCAGACTGTCCCTCGATACGCAGTATTTT	CASRLSLDTQYF
.	TRBV3-1	.	TRBJ1-5	TGTGCCAGCAGCCAATATATCGGGGAGGATCAGCCCCAGCATTTT	CASSQYIGEDQPQHF
.	TRBV7-2	.	TRBJ2-5	TGTGCCAGCAGCTTAGCCCTCCGATTGGGGCAAGAGACCCAGTACTTC	CASSLALRLGQETQYF
.	TRBV30	.	TRBJ2-1	TGTGCCTGGAGTGACAGCTACAATGAGCAGTTCTTC	CAWSDSYNEQFF
.	TRBV7-2	TRBD2	TRBJ2-5	TGTGCCAGCAGCTTAAACAGCGGGGTCCAAGAGACCCAGTACTTC	CASSLNSGVQETQYF
.	TRBV29-1	.	TRBJ2-3	TGCAGCGTTGATGTCCTTGGAGGGGCAGATACGCAGTATTTT	CSVDVLGGADTQYF
.	TRBV20-1	TRBD1	TRBJ2-5	TGCAGTGCTAGAGACTGGACAGGGCGCGAGACCCAGTACTTC	CSARDWTGRETQYF
.	TRBV29-1	TRBD1	TRBJ2-1	TGCAGCGTTGATCCGGGACAGGGAGGCTTCGATGAGCAGTTCTTC	CSVDPGQGGFDEQFF
.	TRBV30	.	TRBJ2-7	TGTGCCTGGAGATTAGTCTACGAGCAGTACTTC	CAWRLVYEQYF
.	TRBV7-2	.	TRBJ2-1	TGTGCCAGCAGCTTATTGGCTAGCCTGGTCAATGAGCAGTTCTTC	CASSLLASLVNEQFF
.	TRBV30	.	TRBJ1-4	TGTGCCTGGAGTAAAGGGCATAATGAAAAACTGTTTTTT	CAWSKGHNEKLFF
.	TRBV30	.	TRBJ2-6	TGTGCCTGGAGTCCCGGGCGGTCCTCTGGGGCCAACGTCCTGACTTTC	CAWSPGRSSGANVLTF
.	TRBV2	.	TRBJ2-3	TGTGCCAGCAGGCGCCGGGGTACGACGGGGGATACGCAGTATTTT	CASRRRGTTGDTQYF
.	TRBV20-1	.	TRBJ2-5	TGCAGTGCTATCCTAGCCCTCCAAGAGACCCAGTACTTC	CSAILALQETQYF
once	TRBV28	TRBD1	TRBJ2-1	TGTGCCAGCAGCCAGGGACAGGGGGCTGTAAATGAGCAGTTCTTC	CASSQGQGAVNEQFF
.	TRBV29-1	.	TRBJ2-1	TGCAGCGTTGAAGATTGGGCTAGCCGGAAGGATGAGCAGTTCTTC	CSVEDWASRKDEQFF
.	TRBV29-1	TRBD2	TRBJ2-3	TGCAGCGTTGTTCCTAGCGGAAGCACAGATACGCAGTATTTT	CSVVPSGSTDTQYF
.	TRBV29-1	.	TRBJ1-2	TGCAGCGTGGGCCTGGGGGGCCATGGCTACACCTTC	CSVGLGGHGYTF
.	TRBV20-1	.	TRBJ1-2	TGCAGTGTTGAGCTGGGCTATGGCTACACCTTC	CSVELGYGYTF
.	TRBV20-1	TRBD1	TRBJ2-5	TGCAGTGCGAACCCCCCGACAGGGGGCATAGAGACCCAGTACTTC	CSANPPTGGIETQYF
.	TRBV20-1	.	TRBJ2-6	TGCAGTGCTAACCCCTCTTGGGGGGCCAACGTCCTGACTTTC	CSANPSWGANVLTF
.	TRBV21-1	.	TRBJ2-7	TGTGCCAGCAGCATAGTAAGTCGCGGGCCCTACGAGCAGTACTTC	CASSIVSRGPYEQYF
.	TRBV29-1	.	TRBJ2-1	TGCAGCGTTAACAGGGGAGGGTACAATGAGCAGTTCTTC	CSVNRGGYNEQFF
.	TRBV20-1	.	TRBJ2-5	TGCAGTGCTTGGAAAGAGACCCAGTACTTC	CSAWKETQYF
.	TRBV5-1	TRBD1	TRBJ1-1	TGCGCCAGCAGGCCTCCGGGACAGGGCTACGATGAAGCTTTCTTT	CASRPPGQGYDEAFF
.	TRBV9	TRBD2	TRBJ2-3	TGTGCCAGCAGCTCGGGACTAGCGGGTTCTACGCAGTATTTT	CASSSGLAGSTQYF
.	TRBV5-1	TRBD2	TRBJ2-7	TGCGCCAGCAGCTCGGCGGGGGGAGCCTACGAGCAGTACTTC	CASSSAGGAYEQYF
.	TRBV2	.	TRBJ2-7	TGTGCCAGCAGTGAAGGGGGGCTTCACGAGCAGTACTTC	CASSEGGLHEQYF
.	TRBV5-4	.	TRBJ2-7	TGTGCCAGCAGCTTGGATAGGAGCCCAACCTACGAGCAGTACTTC	CASSLDRSPTYEQYF
.	TRBV20-1	TRBD2	TRBJ2-1	TGCAGTGCTAGAGCCGGGACTAGCGGCAACAATGAGCAGTTCTTC	CSARAGTSGNNEQFF
.	TRBV12-3/TRBV12-4	TRBD1	TRBJ1-3	TGTGCCAGCAGTAGGGACAGGCTGCCTGGAAACACCATATATTTT	CASSRDRLPGNTIYF
.	TRBV7-3	.	TRBJ2-4	TGTGCCAGCAGCCCCTCTAGGGGGTATATTCAGTACTTC	CASSPSRGYIQYF
.	TRBV29-1	TRBD2	TRBJ2-1	TGCAGCTTCCCGGCCAGCGGGAGGGCCAATGAGCAGTTCTTC	CSFPASGRANEQFF
.	TRBV6-2/TRBV6-3	.	TRBJ2-3	TGTGCCAGCATGGCGAATTTACCAGCAGATACGCAGTATTTT	CASMANLPADTQYF
few	TRBV28	.	TRBJ2-3	TGTGCCAGCAGGGTAGCTGATACGCAGTATTTT	CASRVADTQYF
.	TRBV20-1	.	TRBJ2-1	TGCAGTGCCCTAGGCGATGAGCAGTTCTTC	CSALGDEQFF
.	TRBV20-1	TRBD2	TRBJ2-3	TGCAGTGACGGACTAGCGGGTCAAGATACGCAGTATTTT	CSDGLAGQDTQYF
.	TRBV2	.	TRBJ1-5	TGTGCCAGCAAACAGGGTTGGGGCAATCAGCCCCAGCATTTT	CASKQGWGNQPQHF
.	TRBV3-1	TRBD2	TRBJ2-3	TGTGCCAGCAGCCCTCTAGCGGGAGCAGATACGCAGTATTTT	CASSPLAGADTQYF
.	TRBV12-3/TRBV12-4	.	TRBJ1-5	TGTGCCAGCAGTTTAAGCTCAAATCAGCCCCAGCATTTT	CASSLSSNQPQHF
.	TRBV29-1	.	TRBJ1-1	TGCAGCGCACGAATCGGGGGAGTTGAAGCTTTCTTT	CSARIGGVEAFF
.	TRBV6-2/TRBV6-3	.	TRBJ1-2	TGTGCCAGCAGCCCCCACCGACAGGCGCCCTATGGCTACACCTTC	CASSPHRQAPYGYTF
once	TRBV20-1	.	TRBJ2-3	TGCAGTGCTCACTCGTCGGGTTTCACAGATACGCAGTATTTT	CSAHSSGFTDTQYF
.	TRBV14	.	TRBJ2-7	TGTGCCAGCAGCCAGAGAATGGACAGATTCGACGAGCAGTACTTC	CASSQRMDRFDEQYF